These 4 T cell receptor beta chains share one sample of origin, sequenced in a study of early T cells in non-severe SARS-CoV-2 infection. From the 5' RACE reads, TCRdb called clonotypes with MiXCR, one entry per CDR3 protein. The repertoire includes tens of thousands of distinct CDR3 sequences, around 9.7% of them detected once, and more than 20% sits in the top ten. Sequencing was carried out using whole blood. The receptors stem from an adult who was a healthcare worker with PCR-confirmed SARS-CoV-2 infection or an uninfected control (not recorded which).

This clonotype came up many times. V and J are TRBV12-3 or TRBV12-4 and TRBJ2-1, with D perhaps TRBD2 (5 bases). This CDR3 region has 13 residues. Trimming took off 5 bases at V and 10 bases at J, with 15 bases between the two ends. The CDR3, as DNA: TGTGCCAGCAGTACCGCGATGGGGAGAGAGCAGTTCTTC. Residues: CASSTAMGREQFF.

The chain joins TRBV2 to TRBJ2-3, with D maybe TRBD2 (7 bases). CDR1 and CDR2 from the germline V gene are SNHLY and FYNNEI. The germline V and J ends were trimmed by 7 bases and 2 bases, with 13 bases remaining between them. This CDR3 region has 14 residues. Here the CDR3 reads CASNAGAPTDTQYF. CDR3 DNA: TGTGCCAGCAACGCGGGGGCCCCCACAGATACGCAGTATTTT.

This clonotype has a count of ten or more. The J gene is TRBJ2-2, the V gene TRBV7-2; D is undetermined. The germline V gene has CDR1 SGHTA and CDR2 FQGNSA. CDR3 size: 15 residues. V was cut by 5 bases and J by 1 base, with 11 bases left in between. CDR3 sequence reads: CASSRAWVNTGELFF. CDR3 nucleotides: TGTGCCAGCAGCCGAGCTTGGGTGAACACCGGGGAGCTGTTTTTT.

This clonotype was seen at least ten times. The V and J genes are TRBV5-1 and TRBJ2-1; 9 nucleotides match TRBD1. CDR3 size: 13 residues. From germline, CDR1 is SGHRS and CDR2 YFSETQ. Trimming removed 4 bases from V and 12 bases from J; junction bases left unmatched: 8. This CDR3 is CASSPLPGQGQFF. The CDR3 DNA follows: TGCGCCAGCAGCCCACTACCGGGACAGGGGCAGTTCTTC.